This T cell receptor (beta chain) was identified during a study of PD-L1 blockade in urothelial cancer. Background on the study: Blood samples contained a median 141,255 T cells. Findings and caveats of the study: Tumor-associated TCR clones expanded more in blood at 3 weeks in patients with durable benefit.

This sample's time point: pretreatment peripheral blood. Locally advanced or metastatic urothelial carcinoma was present in patients. Points on this clone: What it recognizes is unknown.

Method: immunoSEQ multiplex PCR; TCRdb's copy keeps in-frame clones and lacks some. The sample includes more than 45,000 clones, around 75% of them seen just once. Trimming left V 4 bases short and J 4 bases short, with 14 bases between. CDR1 is SGHNT and CDR2 is YYREEE in the germline V gene (reference sequence). This CDR3 is built from 14 residues. This clonotype originated in a man aged 65 to 79 with urothelial cancer. The source material was PBMCs, sampled around atezolizumab (anti-PD-L1) treatment. The V call is TRBV5-4, the J call TRBJ1-2, with D unclear. In DNA form, the CDR3 reads TGTGCCAGCAGCCCGGGAGGATCCTCCTATGGCTACACCTTC. This translates into CASSPGGSSYGYTF.